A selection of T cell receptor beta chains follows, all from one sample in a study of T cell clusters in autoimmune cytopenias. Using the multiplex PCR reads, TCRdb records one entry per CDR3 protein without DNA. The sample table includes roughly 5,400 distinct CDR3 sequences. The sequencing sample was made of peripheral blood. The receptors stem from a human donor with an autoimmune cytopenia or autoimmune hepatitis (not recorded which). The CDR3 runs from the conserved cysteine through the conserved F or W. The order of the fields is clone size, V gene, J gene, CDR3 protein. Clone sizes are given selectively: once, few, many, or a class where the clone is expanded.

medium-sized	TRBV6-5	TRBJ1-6	CASRFGGDSPLHF
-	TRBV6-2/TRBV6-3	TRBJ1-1	CASSYGGGGGTEAFF
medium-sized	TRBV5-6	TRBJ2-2	CASSLGAGRYTGELFF
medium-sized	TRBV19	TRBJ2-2	CASQDTGELFF
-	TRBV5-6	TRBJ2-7	CASSPRQRSEQYF
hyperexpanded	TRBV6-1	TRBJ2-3	CASSGTSGGPDTQYF
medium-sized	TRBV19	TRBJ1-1	CASREGTEAFF
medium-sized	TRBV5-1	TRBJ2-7	CASSLVGAGTFEQYF
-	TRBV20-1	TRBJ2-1	CSARDLKFSYNEQFF
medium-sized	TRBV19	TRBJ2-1	CATAGVPSYNEQFF
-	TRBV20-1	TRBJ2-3	CSARSGGAGNTDTQYF
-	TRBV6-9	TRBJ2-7	CATGAARGQGSSYEQYF
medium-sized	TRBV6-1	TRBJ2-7	CASSRGEFYEQYF
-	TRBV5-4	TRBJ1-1	CASSRGLDTEAFF
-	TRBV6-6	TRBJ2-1	CASSTPPRGHDEQFF